This T cell receptor beta chain was observed in a study of T cell responses to AZD1222 COVID-19 vaccine. Study conclusions and caveats: Reportedly, nearly half of unique spike TCRs recognized epitopes outside B.1.351/B.1.1.7 mutations. Donors were largely white British and mainly female; clonal diversity was possibly underestimated.

In this sample, this clone turned up once. Its specificity is unknown. Method: immunoSEQ multiplex PCR; TCRdb's copy keeps in-frame clones and lacks some. The data show approximately 120,000 clones, with 90% seen just once and roughly 4.4% held by the top ten. The J segment lost 3 bases and the V segment lost 0 bases, leaving 4 bases of the junction unmatched. CDR1 and CDR2 from the germline V gene are MNHNS and SASEGT. CDR3 size: 16 residues. The chain links TRBV6-1 to TRBJ2-7; 11 nucleotides agree with TRBD2. The sample in question was peripheral blood, obtained on day 0 of MenACWY control vaccination. This clonotype was sampled from an adult in good health. The CDR3, as DNA: TGTGCCAGCAGTGAAGCGTTAGCGGGAGGGCTCTACGAGCAGTACTTC. Translation gives CASSEALAGGLYEQYF.